Sequencing of this TCR beta chain was carried out in a study of early T cells in non-severe SARS-CoV-2 infection. About the research overall: Unsorted whole-blood RNA was sequenced in bulk, leaving chains unpaired. Whole-study results and caveats: Anti-spike CD8 specificities were favored by VDJdb matching, whose results missed private and CD4 specificities.

The TCR library protocol attached unique molecular identifiers to the individual cDNA molecules. Each CDR3 protein gets one entry after TCRdb re-called the 5' RACE reads with MiXCR. The sample yields about 83,000 distinct CDR3 sequences, 9% to 15% seen once. In this sample, this clonotype turned up a few times. Its antigen is undetermined. The TCR sequence derives from an adult who was a healthcare worker with PCR-confirmed SARS-CoV-2 infection or an uninfected control (not recorded which). Sequencing was done on a sample of whole blood.

The CDR3 loop is CASSKQAGIPTDTQYF. CDR3 coding DNA: TGTGCCAGCAGCAAACAGGCGGGAATCCCCACAGATACGCAGTATTTT. The V call is TRBV21-1, the J call TRBJ2-3; TRBD2, as called in the table, went unchecked against the DNA. TRBV21-1 is shown as a pseudogene. The CDR3 is 16 amino acids.